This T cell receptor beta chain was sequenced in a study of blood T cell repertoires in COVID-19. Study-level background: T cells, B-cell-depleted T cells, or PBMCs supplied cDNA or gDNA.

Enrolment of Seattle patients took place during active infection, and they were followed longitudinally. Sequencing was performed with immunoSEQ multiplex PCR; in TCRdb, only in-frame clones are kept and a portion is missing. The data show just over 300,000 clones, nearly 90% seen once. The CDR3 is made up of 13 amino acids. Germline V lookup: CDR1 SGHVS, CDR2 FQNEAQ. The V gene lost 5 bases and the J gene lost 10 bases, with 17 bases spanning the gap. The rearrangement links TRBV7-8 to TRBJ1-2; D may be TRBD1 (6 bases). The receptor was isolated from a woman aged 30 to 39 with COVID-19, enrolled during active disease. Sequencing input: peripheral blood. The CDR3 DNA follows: TGTGCCAGCAGCAACCGGGACAACGGTTCCTACACCTTC. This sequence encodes CASSNRDNGSYTF.